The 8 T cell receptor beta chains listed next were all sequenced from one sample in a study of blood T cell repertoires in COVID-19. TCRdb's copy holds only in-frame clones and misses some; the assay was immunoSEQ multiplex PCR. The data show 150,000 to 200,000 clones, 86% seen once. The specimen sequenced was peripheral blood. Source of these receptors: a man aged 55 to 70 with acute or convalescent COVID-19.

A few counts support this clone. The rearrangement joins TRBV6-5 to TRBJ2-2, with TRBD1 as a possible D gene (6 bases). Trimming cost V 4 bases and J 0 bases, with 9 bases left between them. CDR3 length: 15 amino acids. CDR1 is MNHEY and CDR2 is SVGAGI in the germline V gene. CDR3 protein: CASSSPGANTGELFF. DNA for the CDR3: TGTGCCAGCAGTTCCCCAGGGGCGAACACCGGGGAGCTGTTTTTT.

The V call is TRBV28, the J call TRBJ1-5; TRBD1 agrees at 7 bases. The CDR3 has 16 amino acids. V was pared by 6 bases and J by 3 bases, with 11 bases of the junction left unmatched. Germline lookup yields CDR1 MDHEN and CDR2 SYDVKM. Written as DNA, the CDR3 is TGTGCCAGCAGCCAAAGGCAGGGGGACACCAATCAGCCCCAGCATTTT. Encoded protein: CASSQRQGDTNQPQHF.

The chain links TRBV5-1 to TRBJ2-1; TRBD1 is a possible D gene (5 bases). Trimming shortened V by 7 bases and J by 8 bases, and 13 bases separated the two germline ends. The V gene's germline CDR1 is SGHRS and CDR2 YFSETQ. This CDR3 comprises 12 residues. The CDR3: CASGANGDEQFF. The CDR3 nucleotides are TGCGCCAGCGGGGCAAATGGGGATGAGCAGTTCTTC.

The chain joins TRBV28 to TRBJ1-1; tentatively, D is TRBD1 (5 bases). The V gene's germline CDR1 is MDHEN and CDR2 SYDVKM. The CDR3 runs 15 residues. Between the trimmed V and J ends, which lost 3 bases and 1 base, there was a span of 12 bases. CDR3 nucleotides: TGTGCCAGCAGTTTTTTCGGGGGTGCGAACACTGAAGCTTTCTTT. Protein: CASSFFGGANTEAFF.

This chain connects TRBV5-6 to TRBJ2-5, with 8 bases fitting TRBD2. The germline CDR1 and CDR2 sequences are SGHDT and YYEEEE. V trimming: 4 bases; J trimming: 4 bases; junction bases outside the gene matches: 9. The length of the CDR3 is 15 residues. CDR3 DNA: TGTGCCAGCAGCCGAAGCGGGAGCTCAGGAGAGACCCAGTACTTC. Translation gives CASSRSGSSGETQYF.

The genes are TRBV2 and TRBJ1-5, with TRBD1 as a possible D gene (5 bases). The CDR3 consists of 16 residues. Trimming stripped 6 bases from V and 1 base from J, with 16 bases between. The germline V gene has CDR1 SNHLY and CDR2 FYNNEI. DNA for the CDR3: TGTGCCAGCAGCCGCTACGGGGGGGTGAGCAATCAGCCCCAGCATTTT. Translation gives CASSRYGGVSNQPQHF.

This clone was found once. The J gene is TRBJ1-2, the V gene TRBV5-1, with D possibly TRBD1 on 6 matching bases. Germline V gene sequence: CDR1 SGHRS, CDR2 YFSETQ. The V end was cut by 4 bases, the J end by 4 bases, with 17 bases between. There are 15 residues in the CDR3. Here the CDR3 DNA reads TGCGCCAGCAGCCCGAGTACCGGACAGCCCTATGGCTACACCTTC. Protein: CASSPSTGQPYGYTF.

CDR3 coding DNA: TGTGCCAGCAGTTTAGGGGGCACAACTAATGAAAAACTGTTTTTT. It translates to CASSLGGTTNEKLFF. The chain couples TRBV28 to TRBJ1-4, with D possibly matching TRBD1 (6 bases). Between the trimmed V and J ends, which lost 2 bases and 0 bases, there was a span of 7 bases. The CDR3 is made up of 15 amino acids. Germline V lookup: CDR1 MDHEN, CDR2 SYDVKM.